This passage covers 29 T cell receptor beta chains from one sample sequenced in a study of blood T cell repertoires in COVID-19. Repertoires were generated with immunoSEQ multiplex PCR, while TCRdb's copy carries only in-frame clones and drops some. This table holds 250,000 or so clones, about 91% found once. Sequenced material: PBMCs or T cells enriched from blood (not recorded which). The receptors were sampled from a man aged 40-50 years who had been exposed to COVID-19.

This clone showed up just once. V and J are TRBV11-2 and TRBJ1-6; tentatively, D is TRBD1 (6 bases). Germline V gene sequence: CDR1 SGHAT, CDR2 FQNNGV. The germline V and J ends were trimmed by 1 base and 5 bases, with 9 bases remaining between them. This CDR3 contains 15 residues. CDR3 in amino acids: CASSLGGQNNSPLHF. The CDR3 DNA reads as TGTGCCAGCAGCTTAGGGGGACAAAATAATTCACCCCTCCACTTT. Full variable domain (rest looked up from reference TRBV11-2 and TRBJ1-6): EAGVAQSPRYKIIEKRQSVAFWCNPISGHATLYWYQQILGQGPKLLIQFQNNGVVDDSQLPKDRFSAERLKGVDSTLKIQPAKLEDSAVYLCASSLGGQNNSPLHFGNGTRLTVT.

The rearrangement links TRBV2 to TRBJ1-2; D ambiguous. V lost 6 bases and J 4 bases, leaving 12 bases between the germline ends. This CDR3 contains 13 residues. Per germline, CDR1 SNHLY and CDR2 FYNNEI. The CDR3 protein is CASRISGSYGYTF. For the CDR3, the DNA is TGTGCCAGCAGGATCTCAGGAAGCTATGGCTACACCTTC.

V usage is TRBV27 and J usage is TRBJ2-2; maybe TRBD2 (5 bases). Germline V gene data show CDR1 as MNHEY and CDR2 as SMNVEV (reference sequence). This CDR3 region has 15 residues. Between the trimmed V and J ends, which lost 2 bases and 3 bases, there was a span of 10 bases. The CDR3 region has the DNA TGTGCCAGCAGTTTAGGGCGGGCCCACACCGGGGAGCTGTTTTTT. Translated, it gives CASSLGRAHTGELFF.

The chain has TRBV28 and TRBJ2-3; 12 bases line up with TRBD2. CDR3 length: 16 residues. Germline CDR1 and CDR2: MDHEN and SYDVKM. The junction had 8 bases not matched to a gene; V was cut back by 6 bases and J by 4 bases. For the CDR3, the DNA is TGTGCCAGCAGACCTGCTAGCGGGAGGGGGTCAGATACGCAGTATTTT. The encoded protein is CASRPASGRGSDTQYF.

The genes are TRBV19 and TRBJ2-3, with TRBD1 matching over 9 bases. The CDR3 runs 13 residues. The trim removed 8 bases at V and 3 bases at J, leaving 3 bases unmatched. From germline, CDR1 is LNHDA and CDR2 SQIVND (reference sequence). The CDR3 DNA reads TGTGCCAGTCGGGACAGGGTGACAGATACGCAGTATTTT. Protein product: CASRDRVTDTQYF. The complete variable domain, with remaining parts taken from reference TRBV19 and TRBJ2-3, reads DGGITQSPKYLFRKEGQNVTLSCEQNLNHDAMYWYRQDPGQGLRLIYYSQIVNDFQKGDIAEGYSVSREKKESFPLTVTSAQKNPTAFYLCASRDRVTDTQYFGPGTRLTVL.

The rearrangement links TRBV13 to TRBJ1-3, with unresolved D. Germline assignment: CDR1 PRHDT and CDR2 FYEKMQ (reference sequence). The CDR3 covers 13 residues. V was trimmed by 4 bases and J by 4 bases, leaving 8 bases between them. The CDR3 reads CASSSLKGNTIYF. DNA for the CDR3: TGTGCCAGCAGCTCCCTAAAGGGAAACACCATATATTTT.

The chain combines TRBV3-1 (or the pseudogene TRBV3-2) with TRBJ1-3; the D gene is possibly TRBD1 (6 bases). The CDR3 runs 16 residues. Looked up from germline, CDR1 is LGHDT and CDR2 is YNNKEL (reference sequence). Deletions cut 0 bases from V and 5 bases from J, with 14 bases between. CDR3 bases: TGTGCCAGCAGCCAAGATCTACAGGGATTCAGAAACACCATATATTTT. This translates into CASSQDLQGFRNTIYF.

The chain links TRBV5-5 to TRBJ1-1; D uncertain. Deletions cut 0 bases from V and 3 bases from J, with 6 bases between. The CDR3 extends over 13 amino acids. CDR1 is SGHKS and CDR2 is YYEKEE in the germline V gene (reference sequence). The CDR3 spells CASSLVTDTEAFF. CDR3 DNA: TGTGCCAGCAGCTTGGTAACAGACACTGAAGCTTTCTTT.

V gene TRBV2 combines with J gene TRBJ1-6; D gene ambiguous. V lost 1 base to trimming and J lost 3 bases, with 7 bases between them. The CDR3 is 15 residues long. Germline-derived CDR1 and CDR2 are SNHLY and FYNNEI. Written as DNA, the CDR3 is TGTGCCAGCAGTGAAGAGGAGGGCTATAATTCACCCCTCCACTTT. Residues: CASSEEEGYNSPLHF.

The chain joins TRBV7-2 to TRBJ2-3; the match to TRBD2 covers 8 bases. This CDR3 comprises 16 residues. V was clipped by 5 bases and J by 3 bases; unmatched bases: 10. Germline loops: CDR1 SGHTA, CDR2 FQGNSA. CDR3 bases: TGTGCCAGCAGCCCTGCCGGGACTAGAGGGACAGATACGCAGTATTTT. It encodes CASSPAGTRGTDTQYF. The complete variable domain, with remaining parts taken from reference TRBV7-2 and TRBJ2-3, reads GAGVSQSPSNKVTEKGKDVELRCDPISGHTALYWYRQSLGQGLEFLIYFQGNSAPDKSGLPSDRFSAERTGGSVSTLTIQRTQQEDSAVYLCASSPAGTRGTDTQYFGPGTRLTVL.

The chain carries TRBV11-2 and TRBJ1-5; no clear D. The CDR3 contains 14 residues. Germline values: CDR1 SGHAT, CDR2 FQNNGV. The germline V and J ends were trimmed by 5 bases and 6 bases, with 14 bases remaining between them. CDR3 in amino acids: CASSPASVGQPQHF. DNA of the CDR3: TGTGCCAGCAGCCCTGCCTCTGTCGGTCAGCCCCAGCATTTT.

This chain connects TRBV7-9 to TRBJ2-2; TRBD1 matches at 9 bases. Germline assignment: CDR1 SEHNR and CDR2 FQNEAQ (reference sequence). The CDR3 contains 14 residues. The junction had 3 bases not matched to a gene; V was cut back by 4 bases and J by 6 bases. The CDR3 DNA follows: TGTGCCAGCAGCTGGGACAGGGAACCCGGGGAGCTGTTTTTT. Residues: CASSWDREPGELFF.

The gene calls are TRBV5-1 and TRBJ2-5; D is undetermined. Germline V gene sequence: CDR1 SGHRS, CDR2 YFSETQ. The CDR3 covers 13 residues. The ends were cut back, 1 base at V and 2 bases at J, with 6 bases in the middle. The CDR3 region is CASSLNRQETQYF. The CDR3 nucleotides are TGCGCCAGCAGCTTGAATAGACAAGAGACCCAGTACTTC.

CDR3: CASSFPARQGGAFYEQYF. The DNA for the CDR3 is TGCGCCAGCAGCTTTCCAGCGCGACAAGGGGGCGCTTTTTACGAGCAGTACTTC. This rearrangement joins TRBV5-1 to TRBJ2-7, with 7 nucleotides matching TRBD1. Looked up from germline, CDR1 is SGHRS and CDR2 is YFSETQ. The trim removed 2 bases at V and 4 bases at J, leaving 18 bases unmatched. There are 18 residues in the CDR3.

This chain connects TRBV10-1 to TRBJ1-5, with a weak D call TRBD1 (6 bases). V was clipped by 8 bases and J by 2 bases, with 16 bases between them. Germline V gene lookup returns CDR1 WNHNN and CDR2 SYGVQD (reference sequence). This CDR3 region has 15 residues. The CDR3 reads CASGLGQGRNQPQHF. For the CDR3, the DNA is TGCGCCAGCGGGCTGGGACAAGGTCGCAATCAGCCCCAGCATTTT.

The rearrangement uses TRBV19 and TRBJ2-1; D might be TRBD1 (6 bases). The CDR3 length is 11 residues. From germline, CDR1 is LNHDA and CDR2 SQIVND (reference sequence). Trimming pared 7 bases from V and 10 bases from J, leaving 11 bases between. CDR3 bases: TGTGCCAGTACAACTACAGGGGAGCAGTTCTTC. The encoded protein is CASTTTGEQFF. The complete variable domain, with remaining parts taken from reference TRBV19 and TRBJ2-1, reads DGGITQSPKYLFRKEGQNVTLSCEQNLNHDAMYWYRQDPGQGLRLIYYSQIVNDFQKGDIAEGYSVSREKKESFPLTVTSAQKNPTAFYLCASTTTGEQFFGPGTRLTVL.

J is TRBJ1-1 and V is TRBV2; perhaps TRBD1 as D (6 bases). The ends were cut back, 6 bases at V and 5 bases at J, with 19 bases in the middle. Per germline, CDR1 SNHLY and CDR2 FYNNEI. This CDR3 contains 15 residues. The CDR3 bases are TGTGCCAGCAGCCTACTCCAGGGGATAGGGACTGAAGCTTTCTTT. Encoded protein: CASSLLQGIGTEAFF.

This clone was detected only a few times. The chain recombines TRBV7-3 with TRBJ1-1; TRBD1 agrees at 8 bases. CDR1 and CDR2 from the germline V gene are SGHTA and FQGTGA. This CDR3 has 14 amino acids. After removal of 4 bases from V and 5 bases from J, the junction contained 6 bases not matched to a gene. The CDR3, as DNA: TGTGCCAGCAGCTCCCAGGGGGCACGGACTGAAGCTTTCTTT. It translates to CASSSQGARTEAFF.

V usage is TRBV10-2 and J usage is TRBJ2-1; TRBD2 is a possible D gene (6 bases). This CDR3 is 19 amino acids long. Trimming left V 0 bases short and J 5 bases short, with 23 bases between. Germline lookup yields CDR1 WSHSY and CDR2 SAAADI. The CDR3 loop reads CASSESRRLTIGGNNEQFF. The CDR3 nucleotides read TGCGCCAGCAGTGAGTCGCGGCGGCTCACCATAGGCGGGAACAATGAGCAGTTCTTC.

The chain links TRBV1 to TRBJ1-2; TRBD1 reflects the table's D call only, with no check against the DNA. TRBV1 is flagged as a pseudogene. This CDR3 has 15 amino acids. The CDR3 DNA is TGCACCAGCAGCCATATTAAACAGGGGAACTATGGCTACACCTTC. It encodes CTSSHIKQGNYGYTF.

The chain employs TRBV19 and TRBJ1-2, with D uncertain. The CDR3 sequence is 15 residues long. Germline lookup yields CDR1 LNHDA and CDR2 SQIVND (reference sequence). Between the trimmed V and J ends, which lost 1 base and 2 bases, there was a span of 11 bases. The CDR3 protein is CASSIVFEGNYGYTF. The CDR3 bases are TGTGCCAGTAGTATAGTTTTTGAGGGCAACTATGGCTACACCTTC.

This sequence joins TRBV19 and TRBJ1-1; D perhaps matches TRBD1 (6 bases). The V gene's germline CDR1 is LNHDA and CDR2 SQIVND (reference sequence). Trimming removed 0 bases from V and 7 bases from J, with 6 bases in between. CDR3 length: 12 residues. The CDR3, as DNA: TGTGCCAGTAGTATAGAACAGGGTGAAGCTTTCTTT. Amino acid sequence: CASSIEQGEAFF.

Here the CDR3 DNA reads TGTGCCAGCAGCTTGGAGTCGAGGTTGGCCAACACTGAAGCTTTCTTT. Its protein is CASSLESRLANTEAFF. The chain is built from TRBV5-5 and TRBJ1-1; D is uncertain. The CDR3 covers 16 residues. The ends were cut back, 0 bases at V and 2 bases at J, with 14 bases in the middle. The germline V gene encodes CDR1 SGHKS and CDR2 YYEKEE (reference sequence).

V usage is TRBV4-1 and J usage is TRBJ1-3, with TRBD1 identical over 7 bases. This CDR3 has 20 residues. Germline loops: CDR1 MGHRA, CDR2 YSYEKL. V was pared by 3 bases and J by 4 bases, with 21 bases of the junction left unmatched. Here the CDR3 reads CASSQVPSDRYRLRGNTIYF. The CDR3 bases are TGCGCCAGCAGCCAGGTACCGTCGGACAGGTACCGATTAAGAGGAAACACCATATATTTT.

V and J are TRBV29-1 and TRBJ1-2; TRBD1 matches at 9 bases. The V and J ends lost 4 bases and 2 bases, in that order; junction bases with no gene match: 8. In germline, CDR1 is SQVTM, CDR2 ANQGSEA. This CDR3 has 15 residues. CDR3 region: CSVGRGTGSNYGYTF. The DNA of the CDR3 is TGCAGCGTTGGTAGGGGGACAGGGTCGAACTATGGCTACACCTTC.

V gene TRBV11-2 combines with J gene TRBJ2-7, with D possibly TRBD1 on 5 matching bases. The germline V gene has CDR1 SGHAT and CDR2 FQNNGV. Trimming shortened V by 0 bases and J by 4 bases, and 13 bases separated the two germline ends. This CDR3 region has 15 residues. The CDR3 coding sequence is TGTGCCAGCAGCTTAGATTTAGGGGCGCCGTACGAGCAGTACTTC. Protein product: CASSLDLGAPYEQYF.

V gene TRBV27 combines with J gene TRBJ2-1, with TRBD2 matching 9 bases. This CDR3 is built from 14 residues. Germline V gene sequence: CDR1 MNHEY, CDR2 SMNVEV (reference sequence). V gave up 5 bases and J gave up 8 bases; unmatched junction bases: 7. CDR3 DNA sequence: TGTGCCAGCAGTCCGGTAGCGGGAGACGATGAGCAGTTCTTC. As protein: CASSPVAGDDEQFF.

The rearrangement uses TRBV30 and TRBJ1-1, with TRBD1 matching over 8 bases. The junction had 6 bases not matched to a gene; V was cut back by 0 bases and J by 3 bases. Germline CDR1 and CDR2: GTSNPN and SVGIG (reference sequence). The CDR3 sequence is 15 residues long. The CDR3 region has the DNA TGTGCCTGGAGTGTAAGAACAGGGGGGTACACTGAAGCTTTCTTT. This encodes CAWSVRTGGYTEAFF.

The genes are TRBV3-1 (or the pseudogene TRBV3-2) and TRBJ1-5, with D tentatively TRBD1 (5 bases). With 3 bases removed from V and 3 bases from J, the gap between germline ends came to 9 bases. CDR1 and CDR2 (germline): LGHDT, YNNKEL (reference sequence). This CDR3 region has 14 residues. The CDR3: CASSHSGNNQPQHF. Written as DNA, the CDR3 is TGTGCCAGCAGCCATTCAGGGAACAATCAGCCCCAGCATTTT.